This TCR beta chain is from a study of blood T cell repertoires in COVID-19. About the research overall: Collection of acute and convalescent COVID-19 samples took place in the United States, Italy and Spain. Sources were T cells, B-cell-depleted T cells, or PBMCs; the material itself was cDNA or gDNA.

V lost 5 bases to trimming and J lost 2 bases, with 4 bases between them. The CDR3 has 11 amino acids. CDR1 is SGHAT and CDR2 is FQNNGV in the germline V gene. Original handling: The authors estimated nucleated cell counts from reference gene primer amplification. The table came from immunoSEQ multiplex PCR; TCRdb's copy has only in-frame clones and leaves some out. That table furnishes V, J and clone size, whereas the DNA furnished D and trimming. The repertoire holds 90,000 or so clones, with about 91% as singletons. The material sequenced was peripheral blood. V gene TRBV11-2 combines with J gene TRBJ2-7; D remains ambiguous. The clonotype originates from a man aged 60-69 years with acute or convalescent COVID-19. CDR3 in DNA: TGTGCCAGCAGCCTCGCCTACGAGCAGTACTTC. It codes for CASSLAYEQYF.